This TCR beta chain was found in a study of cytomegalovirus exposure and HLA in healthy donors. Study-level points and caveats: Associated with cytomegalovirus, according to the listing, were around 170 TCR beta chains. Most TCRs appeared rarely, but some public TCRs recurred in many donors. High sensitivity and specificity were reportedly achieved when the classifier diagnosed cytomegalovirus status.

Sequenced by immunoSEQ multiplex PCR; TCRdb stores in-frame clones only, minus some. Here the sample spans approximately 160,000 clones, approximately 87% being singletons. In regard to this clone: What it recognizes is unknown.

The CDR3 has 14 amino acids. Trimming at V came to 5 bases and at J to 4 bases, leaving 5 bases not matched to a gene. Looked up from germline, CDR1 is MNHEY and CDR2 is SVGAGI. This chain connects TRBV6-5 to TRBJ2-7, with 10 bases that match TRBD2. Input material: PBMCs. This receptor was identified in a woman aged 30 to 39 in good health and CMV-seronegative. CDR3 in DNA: TGTGCCAGCAGTGAGACTAGCGGGTTTTACGAGCAGTACTTC. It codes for CASSETSGFYEQYF.